Shown below are 30 T cell receptor beta chains from a single sample sequenced in a study of blood T cell repertoires in COVID-19. Sequencing used immunoSEQ multiplex PCR; TCRdb keeps in-frame clones, though not all of them. The sample yields some 510,000 clones, around nine tenths seen once. The sample comprised PBMCs or T cells enriched from blood (not recorded which). These receptors were collected from a woman aged 40 to 50 who had recovered from COVID-19.

This clone was seen only once. The chain carries TRBV13 and TRBJ2-3; 13 positions match TRBD2. J was trimmed by 6 bases and V by 5 bases; bases with no gene match: 8. The CDR3 is made up of 16 amino acids. Germline CDR1 reads PRHDT; CDR2 reads FYEKMQ (reference sequence). As DNA, the CDR3 is TGTGCCAGCAGCAAGGGACTAGCGGGGTCTCGGGATACGCAGTATTTT. Protein: CASSKGLAGSRDTQYF.

The chain employs TRBV4-1 and TRBJ2-5; 8 bases are shared with TRBD2. V shed 4 bases, J shed 1 base, and the junction held 5 bases outside the gene matches. The CDR3 has 15 residues. Germline CDR1 reads MGHRA; CDR2 reads YSYEKL. The CDR3 coding sequence is TGCGCCAGCAGCCGAACCGGGACTAGCCAAGAGACCCAGTACTTC. Encoded protein: CASSRTGTSQETQYF.

Of note for this clone: In the same sample, other DNA sequences code for this CDR3. This chain connects TRBV20-1 to TRBJ1-2; possibly TRBD1 for D (5 bases). The V end lost 3 bases, the J end lost 2 bases, and 7 bases lay between the germline ends. The CDR3 contains 12 residues. Per the germline V gene, CDR1 is DFQATT and CDR2 is SNEGSKA (reference sequence). The CDR3 loop reads CSASTGNYGYTF. CDR3 coding DNA: TGCAGTGCTAGTACAGGAAACTATGGCTACACCTTC.

The gene calls are TRBV30 and TRBJ1-6; 10 bases are shared with TRBD1. The CDR3 totals 19 residues. With 2 bases clipped from V and 0 bases from J, the junction kept 10 bases outside the gene matches. Germline V lookup: CDR1 GTSNPN, CDR2 SVGIG (reference sequence). For the CDR3, the DNA is TGTGCCTGGAGTCCCATCGGGACAGGGGCGAGCTCCTATAATTCACCCCTCCACTTT. Protein product: CAWSPIGTGASSYNSPLHF.

The chain is built from TRBV20-1 and TRBJ2-3, with 7 positions matching TRBD2. There are 15 residues in the CDR3. Germline CDR1 and CDR2: DFQATT and SNEGSKA (reference sequence). J lost 0 bases, V lost 3 bases, and 6 bases had no gene match. CDR3 sequence: CSASGGTTSTDTQYF. CDR3 nucleotide sequence: TGCAGTGCTAGTGGGGGGACTACCAGCACAGATACGCAGTATTTT.

The chain employs TRBV6-5 and TRBJ1-4; D gene ambiguous. Per the germline V gene, CDR1 is MNHEY and CDR2 is SVGAGI. V shed 2 bases and J shed 8 bases, with 12 bases lying between them. CDR3 length: 14 amino acids. CDR3 protein: CASSYQSRGEKLFF. The DNA of the CDR3 is TGTGCCAGCAGTTACCAATCAAGAGGGGAAAAACTGTTTTTT.

This chain links TRBV2 with TRBJ1-1, with a possible D match to TRBD1 (5 bases). Germline V gene sequence: CDR1 SNHLY, CDR2 FYNNEI. The CDR3 extends over 14 amino acids. The V end lost 6 bases, the J end lost 4 bases, and 15 bases lay between the germline ends. The CDR3 spells CASRGGVGATEAFF. The CDR3, as DNA: TGTGCCAGCAGGGGTGGGGTTGGGGCCACTGAAGCTTTCTTT.

This clone was seen only a few times. This sequence joins TRBV29-1 and TRBJ2-1, with 9 positions matching TRBD1. Germline CDR1 and CDR2: SQVTM and ANQGSEA. CDR3 length equals 17 residues. The trim removed 1 base at V and 6 bases at J, leaving 13 bases unmatched. The chain's CDR3 is CSVEGEPGQGMGNEQFF. In nucleotides, the CDR3 is TGCAGCGTTGAAGGCGAACCGGGACAGGGAATGGGCAATGAGCAGTTCTTC.

Of note for this clone: This may arise from a read error, as a much more abundant clone is one base away. The V and J genes are TRBV6-5 and TRBJ2-2; 8 nucleotides line up with TRBD1. CDR1 and CDR2 from the germline V gene are MNHEY and SVGAGI. The junction had 0 bases not matched to a gene; V was cut back by 2 bases and J by 1 base. This CDR3 region has 15 residues. This CDR3 reads CASSYGTGNTGELFF. The CDR3 DNA reads as TGTGCCAGCAGTTACGGGACAGGGAACACCGGGGAGCTGTTTTTT.

CDR3 coding DNA: TGCGCCAGCTCAGGACTGGGTCACACAGATACGCAGTATTTT. Translated: CASSGLGHTDTQYF. The chain joins TRBV5-1 to TRBJ2-3; tentatively, D is TRBD2 (5 bases). This CDR3 has 14 residues. Between the trimmed V and J ends, which lost 7 bases and 2 bases, there was a span of 14 bases. Germline assignment: CDR1 SGHRS and CDR2 YFSETQ.

V gene TRBV11-3 combines with J gene TRBJ2-7; TRBD2 matches at 8 bases. V lost 5 bases, J lost 2 bases, and 5 bases stayed unmatched. CDR3 length: 14 residues. Germline loops: CDR1 SGHNT, CDR2 YENEEA. The CDR3 DNA follows: TGTGCCAGCAGCCTACTAGCGGAGACCTACGAGCAGTACTTC. This sequence encodes CASSLLAETYEQYF. Complete variable domain (other parts from reference TRBV11-3 and TRBJ2-7): EAGVVQSPRYKIIEKKQPVAFWCNPISGHNTLYWYLQNLGQGPELLIRYENEEAVDDSQLPKDRFSAERLKGVDSTLKIQPAELGDSAVYLCASSLLAETYEQYFGPGTRLTVT.

The genes are TRBV10-2 and TRBJ2-1; TRBD2 matches 11 bases. Germline loops: CDR1 WSHSY, CDR2 SAAADI. The CDR3 length is 14 residues. Unmatched junction bases numbered 7, after V lost 10 bases and J lost 5 bases. This CDR3 is CATSLAGDHNEQFF. CDR3 DNA sequence: TGCGCCACTTCACTAGCGGGAGATCACAATGAGCAGTTCTTC.

The chain recombines TRBV3-1 (or the pseudogene TRBV3-2) with TRBJ1-5; D is unclear. The germline V gene has CDR1 LGHDT and CDR2 YNNKEL (reference sequence). The CDR3 is 15 residues long. Trimming took 1 base from V and 0 from J, leaving 7 bases between them. In DNA, the CDR3 is TGTGCCAGCAGCCAAGGCAGAGGTAGCAATCAGCCCCAGCATTTT. Translated, it gives CASSQGRGSNQPQHF.

This chain joins TRBV11-3 and TRBJ2-7; D gene unclear. V dropped 0 bases and J dropped 0 bases, with 6 bases sitting between them. Germline V lookup: CDR1 SGHNT, CDR2 YENEEA. CDR3 size: 14 residues. The CDR3 loop is CASSLDLVSYEQYF. CDR3 nucleotide sequence: TGTGCCAGCAGCTTAGATCTAGTCTCCTACGAGCAGTACTTC.

The rearrangement joins TRBV15 to TRBJ1-5; TRBD1 agrees at 7 bases. Germline V gene data show CDR1 as LNHNV and CDR2 as YYDKDF (reference sequence). The J segment lost 1 base and the V segment lost 4 bases, leaving 4 bases of the junction unmatched. This CDR3 spans 15 amino acids. CDR3 sequence (DNA): TGTGCCACCAGCAAATCAGGGGGAAGCAATCAGCCCCAGCATTTT. It encodes CATSKSGGSNQPQHF.

This clone was recorded once. The chain combines TRBV5-1 with TRBJ1-1, with no clear D. V was trimmed by 0 bases and J by 6 bases, leaving 9 bases between them. This CDR3 contains 13 residues. From germline, CDR1 is SGHRS and CDR2 YFSETQ. CDR3 loop: CASSLERRAEAFF. In nucleotides, the CDR3 is TGCGCCAGCAGCTTGGAACGAAGAGCTGAAGCTTTCTTT.

The chain couples TRBV24-1 to TRBJ2-2; 11 nucleotides agree with TRBD2. V shed 4 bases, J shed 4 bases, and the junction held 4 bases outside the gene matches. There are 16 residues in the CDR3. Per germline, CDR1 KGHDR and CDR2 SFDVKD. DNA of the CDR3: TGTGCCACCAGTGACCCCGGACTAGCGGGCACCGGGGAGCTGTTTTTT. Protein: CATSDPGLAGTGELFF.

This clone was found once. V usage is TRBV12-3 or TRBV12-4 and J usage is TRBJ2-7; TRBD1 might be the D (6 bases). This CDR3 contains 13 residues. Trimming removed 5 bases at V and 2 bases at J, with 10 bases between. The CDR3 loop is CASSAGATYEQYF. The DNA for the CDR3 is TGTGCCAGCAGTGCAGGGGCCACCTACGAGCAGTACTTC.

In this sample, this clone turned up a few times. V and J are TRBV25-1 and TRBJ1-2; TRBD1 matches 7 bases. Trimming cost V 0 bases and J 5 bases; bases outside gene matches: 12. Germline-derived CDR1 and CDR2 are MGHDK and SYGVNS. The CDR3 is 17 residues long. This CDR3 is CASSEYRARGNLYGYTF. CDR3 nucleotide sequence: TGTGCCAGCAGTGAATATCGCGCCAGGGGGAACCTTTATGGCTACACCTTC.

Only a few counts were recorded for this clone. The chain combines TRBV6-2 or TRBV6-3 with TRBJ2-5, with 7 bases fitting TRBD1. In germline, CDR1 is MNHEY, CDR2 SVGEGT. This CDR3 is 13 amino acids long. V gave up 4 bases and J gave up 5 bases; unmatched junction bases: 4. The CDR3 region is CASSFGTAETQYF. The CDR3 DNA reads TGTGCCAGCAGTTTCGGGACAGCGGAGACCCAGTACTTC.

The V gene is TRBV18, the J gene TRBJ2-1, with TRBD2 matching 13 bases. From germline, CDR1 is KGHSH and CDR2 LQKENI. The V and J ends lost 3 bases and 10 bases, in that order; junction bases with no gene match: 6. The CDR3 covers 15 residues. The CDR3 coding sequence is TGTGCCAGCTCACCCGGACTAGCGGGGGCTTGGGAGCAGTTCTTC. This codes for CASSPGLAGAWEQFF. The variable domain in full, completed from reference TRBV18 and TRBJ2-1, reads NAGVMQNPRHLVRRRGQEARLRCSPMKGHSHVYWYRQLPEEGLKFMVYLQKENIIDESGMPKERFSAEFPKEGPSILRIQQVVRGDSAAYFCASSPGLAGAWEQFFGPGTRLTVL.

The V and J genes are TRBV5-6 and TRBJ2-7; 7 bases map to TRBD2. Germline CDR1 SGHDT, CDR2 YYEEEE. Trimming removed 1 base from V and 7 bases from J; junction bases left unmatched: 2. This CDR3 comprises 12 residues. The CDR3 here is CASSLSGGEQYF. The CDR3 nucleotides read TGTGCCAGCAGCTTGTCGGGGGGTGAGCAGTACTTC.

This clone was counted once. This chain joins TRBV7-9 and TRBJ1-1; no clear D. V was trimmed by 1 base and J by 0 bases, leaving 15 bases between them. CDR3 length equals 17 residues. Per germline, CDR1 SEHNR and CDR2 FQNEAQ (reference sequence). CDR3 bases: TGTGCCAGCAGCTTAGTAGGGAGGGTACCAATGAACACTGAAGCTTTCTTT. It yields the protein CASSLVGRVPMNTEAFF.

This clone is a singleton in its sample. The chain employs TRBV30 and TRBJ1-1; 9 bases match TRBD1. V trimming: 7 bases; J trimming: 3 bases; junction bases outside the gene matches: 9. The CDR3 sequence is 14 residues long. Germline V gives CDR1 GTSNPN, CDR2 SVGIG (reference sequence). CDR3 nucleotide sequence: TGTGCCTTATCCGCCGGGACAGGGTACACTGAAGCTTTCTTT. Amino acids: CALSAGTGYTEAFF.

The chain couples TRBV18 to TRBJ2-1; TRBD2 agrees at 9 bases. V lost 1 base to trimming and J lost 7 bases; unmatched junction nucleotides: 5. Germline V gives CDR1 KGHSH, CDR2 LQKENI. The CDR3 spans 15 residues. CDR3 DNA: TGTGCCAGCTCACCACAGCGGGAGGTGTTGAATGAGCAGTTCTTC. Its protein product is CASSPQREVLNEQFF.

This clone was recorded once. The rearrangement joins TRBV14 to TRBJ2-3; a possible D gene is TRBD2 (6 bases). The germline V gene encodes CDR1 SGHDN and CDR2 FVKESK. Trimming cost V 9 bases and J 5 bases, with 21 bases left between them. This CDR3 contains 15 residues. The CDR3 sequence: CARLEWDSHEDTQYF. The CDR3, as DNA: TGTGCCAGGCTCGAATGGGACTCCCACGAAGATACGCAGTATTTT.

The rearrangement joins TRBV13 to TRBJ1-4; tentative D call: TRBD1 (5 bases). The V gene lost 7 bases and the J gene lost 8 bases, with 14 bases spanning the gap. Germline V lookup: CDR1 PRHDT, CDR2 FYEKMQ (reference sequence). This CDR3 has 13 amino acids. The CDR3 DNA sequence: TGTGCCAGCATGGGGCCTGGCCCCGAAAAACTGTTTTTT. This gives the protein CASMGPGPEKLFF.

Here the CDR3 reads CASSQFRDRGGDTQYF. The CDR3 coding sequence is TGCGCCAGCAGCCAATTCCGGGACAGGGGTGGAGATACGCAGTATTTT. The rearrangement links TRBV4-3 to TRBJ2-3; 10 bases are shared with TRBD1. Trimming at V came to 2 bases and at J to 5 bases, leaving 7 bases not matched to a gene. CDR3 size: 16 residues. Germline values: CDR1 LGHNA, CDR2 YSLEER.

This clone appeared a single time. The gene calls are TRBV12-3 or TRBV12-4 and TRBJ2-1; D might be TRBD2 (6 bases). The CDR3 is 12 residues long. V lost 7 bases and J lost 13, with 17 bases in between. This CDR3 reads CASNSPGTYQFF. The CDR3, as DNA: TGTGCCAGCAATTCCCCCGGGACTTATCAGTTCTTC.

V gene TRBV9 combines with J gene TRBJ2-5; 9 nucleotides line up with TRBD1. Germline loops: CDR1 SGDLS, CDR2 YYNGEE. V dropped 1 base and J dropped 4; count of bases not matched to a gene: 8. CDR3 length: 16 residues. The CDR3: CASSVSPQGALETQYF. The CDR3 DNA follows: TGTGCCAGCAGCGTATCTCCACAGGGGGCTTTAGAGACCCAGTACTTC. Variable domain in full (rest from reference TRBV9 and TRBJ2-5): DSGVTQTPKHLITATGQRVTLRCSPRSGDLSVYWYQQSLDQGLQFLIQYYNGEERAKGNILERFSAQQFPDLHSELNLSSLELGDSALYFCASSVSPQGALETQYFGPGTRLLVL.